The 23 T cell receptor beta chains in this list originate from one sample, sequenced in a study of identical twins. TCRdb itself ran the 5' RACE reads through MiXCR, one entry per CDR3 protein. The sample shows some 1,600,000 distinct CDR3 sequences, 25% to 35% of them seen only once. The sequencing sample was made of cord blood. Receptors were obtained from a newborn girl in good health.

This clonotype was seen more than once but under ten times. The chain carries TRBV27 and TRBJ1-2; D gene ambiguous. The CDR3 spans 15 residues. V dropped 0 bases and J dropped 0 bases, with 8 bases sitting between them. Germline CDR1 is MNHEY and CDR2 is SMNVEV (reference sequence). The CDR3 loop is CASSLSTFPNYGYTF. In DNA form, the CDR3 reads TGTGCCAGCAGTTTATCCACTTTCCCTAACTATGGCTACACCTTC.

This clonotype was observed at least ten times. The genes are TRBV3-1 and TRBJ2-7; possibly TRBD2 for D (6 bases). The CDR3 length is 13 residues. Trimming removed 3 bases at V and 3 bases at J, with 9 bases between. Germline V gene sequence: CDR1 LGHDT, CDR2 YNNKEL (reference sequence). The CDR3 loop reads CASSQLGSYEQYF. The CDR3 region has the DNA TGTGCCAGCAGCCAGCTCGGGAGCTACGAGCAGTACTTC.

V is TRBV20-1 and J is TRBJ2-1, with 8 nucleotides matching TRBD1. V shed 0 bases and J 0 bases; nucleotides not matched to a gene: 4. The CDR3 consists of 16 residues. The germline gives CDR1 DFQATT, CDR2 SNEGSKA (reference sequence). The CDR3 DNA reads as TGCAGTGCTAGAGATCCCGGACAGGGCTCCTACAATGAGCAGTTCTTC. As protein: CSARDPGQGSYNEQFF.

V usage is TRBV7-8 and J usage is TRBJ2-7; no clear D gene. In germline, CDR1 is SGHVS, CDR2 FQNEAQ. This CDR3 is built from 14 residues. V dropped 8 bases and J dropped 0 bases, with 14 bases sitting between them. CDR3 protein: CASLSGRHSYEQYF. DNA for the CDR3: TGTGCCAGCCTGTCCGGAAGACACTCCTACGAGCAGTACTTC. Variable domain in full (rest from reference TRBV7-8 and TRBJ2-7): GAGVSQSPRYKVAKRGQDVALRCDPISGHVSLFWYQQALGQGPEFLTYFQNEAQLDKSGLPSDRFFAERPEGSVSTLKIQRTQQEDSAVYLCASLSGRHSYEQYFGPGTRLTVT.

This clonotype was observed a few times. The chain is built from TRBV24-1 and TRBJ2-1, with 8 bases that match TRBD2. V was clipped by 4 bases and J by 4 bases; unmatched bases: 8. CDR1 and CDR2 from the germline V gene are KGHDR and SFDVKD. The CDR3 is 16 residues long. CDR3 sequence: CATSEQPGLEYNEQFF. The CDR3, as DNA: TGTGCCACCAGTGAGCAACCGGGACTAGAATACAATGAGCAGTTCTTC.

This clonotype was seen a few times. J is TRBJ2-3 and V is TRBV9; either TRBD1 or TRBD2 may fit D (6 bases each). The germline V and J ends were trimmed by 4 bases and 1 base, with 16 bases remaining between them. The CDR3 contains 16 residues. Germline V CDR1 and CDR2: SGDLS, YYNGEE. The CDR3 nucleotides are TGTGCCAGCAGCCCTAGATATCGGGGGCGCACAGATACGCAGTATTTT. Protein sequence: CASSPRYRGRTDTQYF.

This clonotype came up a few times. The chain links TRBV20-1 to TRBJ2-1, with 9 bases that match TRBD2. This CDR3 has 17 residues. From germline, CDR1 is DFQATT and CDR2 SNEGSKA (reference sequence). The CDR3: CSPWISGSPEVYNEQFF. CDR3 coding DNA: TGCAGCCCCTGGATTAGCGGGAGCCCTGAGGTGTACAATGAGCAGTTCTTC.

This clonotype was seen at least ten times. The V gene is TRBV29-1, the J gene TRBJ2-5; D unresolved. V was pared by 6 bases and J by 3 bases, with 17 bases between. Germline CDR1 and CDR2: SQVTM and ANQGSEA. The length of the CDR3 is 14 residues. This CDR3 reads CSVSIRHWEETQYF. CDR3 in DNA: TGCAGCGTCTCAATACGACACTGGGAAGAGACCCAGTACTTC.

This clonotype was seen a handful of times. This chain connects TRBV27 to TRBJ1-1; possibly TRBD1 for D (5 bases). CDR1 is MNHEY, CDR2 SMNVEV, per germline (reference sequence). The V end was cut by 2 bases, the J end by 4 bases, with 11 bases between. This CDR3 region has 14 residues. The CDR3 DNA sequence: TGTGCCAGCAGTTTAAGGGTCGGGGCCACTGAAGCTTTCTTT. The encoded protein is CASSLRVGATEAFF.

The chain employs TRBV20-1 and TRBJ1-2, with 8 bases matching TRBD1. The CDR3 contains 12 residues. The J segment lost 7 bases and the V segment lost 7 bases, leaving 8 bases of the junction unmatched. In germline, CDR1 is DFQATT, CDR2 SNEGSKA (reference sequence). The chain's CDR3 is CSGSLRGLGYTF. The CDR3 DNA reads TGCAGTGGTTCTCTCAGGGGGCTTGGCTACACCTTC.

Regarding this clonotype: An end of the junction differs from the germline gene, which may be a read error. The V and J genes are TRBV20-1 and TRBJ1-1; D possibly corresponds to TRBD1 (5 bases). CDR1 DFQATT and CDR2 SNEGSKA come from the germline V gene (reference sequence). The CDR3 spans 13 residues. The CDR3 DNA sequence: TGCAGTGCCCAACGGGGACGGAACACTGAAGCTTCCTTT. Encoded protein: CSAQRGRNTEASF.

The chain links TRBV10-3 to TRBJ2-1; 12 bases map to TRBD2. J lost 8 bases, V lost 8 bases, and 16 bases had no gene match. This CDR3 contains 17 residues. In germline, CDR1 is ENHRY, CDR2 SYGVKD. The CDR3 DNA sequence: TGTGCCATCGGAAGGCGGACTCCTAGCGGGGGGGCCGATGAGCAGTTCTTC. Its translation: CAIGRRTPSGGADEQFF.

A few counts support this clonotype. This chain uses TRBV7-2 with TRBJ2-7, with D possibly being TRBD1 (5 bases). Matching the DNA end better, TRBJ2-5 makes the J call doubtful. This CDR3 has 14 residues. Germline values: CDR1 SGHTA, CDR2 FQGNSA. The CDR3 bases are TGTGCCAGCAGCTTAAGACAGTCTACGGAGACCCAGTACTTC. As protein: CASSLRQSTETQYF.

The V gene is TRBV3-1, the J gene TRBJ1-1; TRBD1 matches at 9 bases. V lost 5 bases to trimming and J lost 6 bases; unmatched junction nucleotides: 7. This CDR3 region has 14 residues. Germline CDR1 and CDR2: LGHDT and YNNKEL (reference sequence). The CDR3 region is CASSMGTGLSEAFF. The CDR3 nucleotides are TGTGCCAGCAGCATGGGGACAGGGTTGTCTGAAGCTTTCTTT.

This clonotype has just a few counts. The chain is built from TRBV20-1 and TRBJ2-7, with D unclear. Germline V gene data show CDR1 as DFQATT and CDR2 as SNEGSKA (reference sequence). With 4 bases removed from V and 0 bases from J, the gap between germline ends came to 7 bases. The CDR3 length is 12 residues. CDR3 residues: CSAIPDSYEQYF. The CDR3 coding sequence is TGCAGTGCTATACCGGACTCCTACGAGCAGTACTTC.

This clonotype has a handful of counts. Germline is not matched at one junction end, which may reflect a read error. V usage is TRBV20-1 and J usage is TRBJ2-7; TRBD2 agrees at 11 bases. From germline, CDR1 is DFQATT and CDR2 SNEGSKA (reference sequence). This CDR3 comprises 18 residues. Here the CDR3 reads CSARALAGGQAENYEQYF. The CDR3 DNA reads as TGCAGTGCGAGAGCCCTAGCGGGAGGACAGGCGGAGAACTACGAGCAGTACTTC.

This clonotype was detected a few times. The rearrangement uses TRBV12-3 or TRBV12-4 and TRBJ2-7; D might be TRBD1 or TRBD2, each matching 6 bases. This CDR3 is 17 amino acids long. V lost 3 bases to trimming and J lost 2 bases, with 20 bases between them. For the CDR3, the DNA is TGTGCCAGCAGTTTTCGCGGGACAACCTTGAATCCCTACGAGCAGTACTTC. It specifies CASSFRGTTLNPYEQYF.

For this clonotype: Since a much larger clone is just one base distant, this may be a read error. The chain couples TRBV12-3 or TRBV12-4 to TRBJ2-1; 10 bases agree with TRBD2. J was trimmed by 13 bases and V by 7 bases; bases with no gene match: 10. The CDR3 runs 13 residues. The CDR3 loop reads CASNPSGGETQFF. The CDR3 DNA follows: TGTGCCAGCAATCCTAGCGGGGGAGAGACCCAGTTCTTC.

This clonotype was counted between two and nine times. This chain links TRBV7-9 with TRBJ2-4; TRBD1 agrees at 7 bases. This CDR3 comprises 14 residues. Germline V gene sequence: CDR1 SEHNR, CDR2 FQNEAQ (reference sequence). V was clipped by 5 bases and J by 13 bases; unmatched bases: 14. The CDR3: CASSHTRDRKKQYF. CDR3 nucleotide sequence: TGTGCCAGCAGCCACACCCGGGACAGAAAAAAGCAGTACTTC.

The DNA of the CDR3 is TGCAGTGCTCTGGGACCCCCGGACGGCTACGAGCAGTACTTC. The encoded protein is CSALGPPDGYEQYF. V gene TRBV20-1 combines with J gene TRBJ2-5; D assignment may be TRBD1 or TRBD2 (5 bases each). The J call may be in error: the DNA end matches TRBJ2-7 better. The CDR3 is 14 amino acids. Germline CDR1 reads DFQATT; CDR2 reads SNEGSKA (reference sequence).

The J gene is TRBJ2-1, the V gene TRBV15, with D tentatively TRBD2 (7 bases). Germline assignment: CDR1 LNHNV and CDR2 YYDKDF (reference sequence). Trimming removed 0 bases from V and 7 bases from J, with 19 bases in between. The CDR3 totals 17 residues. This CDR3 reads CATSRDCSGGAVNEQFF. The CDR3 nucleotides read TGTGCCACCAGCAGAGATTGTTCGGGGGGCGCAGTGAATGAGCAGTTCTTC.

In its sample, this clonotype was seen a few times. The rearrangement links TRBV12-3 or TRBV12-4 to TRBJ2-5; 9 bases are a match to TRBD2. Germline trimming cut 4 bases from V and 11 bases from J; bases unmatched to any gene: 17. The CDR3 runs to 16 residues. CDR3 DNA sequence: TGTGCCAGCAGTTCCTTACTAGCGGGTCTGGGGAATGAGCAGTACTTC. Protein sequence: CASSSLLAGLGNEQYF.

This clonotype has a count of ten or more. The gene calls are TRBV27 and TRBJ2-5; D is unclear. There are 14 residues in the CDR3. Trimming stripped 1 base from V and 5 bases from J, with 11 bases between. Germline values: CDR1 MNHEY, CDR2 SMNVEV (reference sequence). Here the CDR3 DNA reads TGTGCCAGCAGTTTATTGGGGTCGGAGGAGACCCAGTACTTC. This codes for CASSLLGSEETQYF.